These T cell receptor beta chains were read from a single sample in a study of blood T cell repertoires in COVID-19. Assay used: immunoSEQ multiplex PCR; TCRdb lists only in-frame clones, some missing. The sample shows about 23,000 clones, about 83% of them seen only once. The sequenced sample was peripheral blood. These receptors all come from a man in his sixties or seventies with acute or convalescent COVID-19. Each CDR3 is given with its conserved first and last residue. A D gene is named only where the DNA matches it firmly. Clone size, where shown, is once, few, many, or a class for clones that have expanded.

DNA	CDR3	V	J	D	size
TGTGCCAGCTCGGGACTAGGCTACAATGAGCAGTTCTTC	CASSGLGYNEQFF	TRBV19	TRBJ2-1	TRBD2	-
TGCGCCAGCAGCGGTAGACAGGGGAAGGGCACTGAAGCTTTCTTT	CASSGRQGKGTEAFF	TRBV5-1	TRBJ1-1	TRBD1	-
TGTGCCAGCAGCCCGGGACTAGCGAACCCTCACCAGTTCTTC	CASSPGLANPHQFF	TRBV2	TRBJ2-1	TRBD2	-
TGTGCCAGCAGACCTACCTTTACTCCTGGAAACACCATATATTTT	CASRPTFTPGNTIYF	TRBV6-5	TRBJ1-3	-	-
TGTGCCAGCAGCTTGGATTGGGGAGAGGACACTGAAGCTTTCTTT	CASSLDWGEDTEAFF	TRBV5-5	TRBJ1-1	-	few
TGTGCCAGCAGTGCCGACGACGGGGGCTACACCTTC	CASSADDGGYTF	TRBV2	TRBJ1-2	-	once
TGCGCCAGCAGCATGGACACCAATCAGCCCCAGCATTTT	CASSMDTNQPQHF	TRBV5-1	TRBJ1-5	-	-
TGTGCCAGCAGCCTACTCTTAGACACTGAAGCTTTCTTT	CASSLLLDTEAFF	TRBV14	TRBJ1-1	-	-
TGTGCCTGGAGTTTGGCGGGGGGGCTAGTCACAGATACGCAGTATTTT	CAWSLAGGLVTDTQYF	TRBV30	TRBJ2-3	TRBD2	-
TGTGCCAGCAGTGTCCAGGGGGCTGGAGGCTATGGCTACACCTTC	CASSVQGAGGYGYTF	TRBV25-1	TRBJ1-2	TRBD1	-
TGTGCCAGCAGCTCCCCCCCCGGGAACACTGAAGCTTTCTTT	CASSSPPGNTEAFF	TRBV28	TRBJ1-1	-	-
TGTGCCAGCAGTTTATCTTCTAGCATCGGGACTGAAGCTTTCTTT	CASSLSSSIGTEAFF	TRBV6-5	TRBJ1-1	-	few
TGTGCCACCAGTGACTCCAGGGGGTACGAGCAGTACTTC	CATSDSRGYEQYF	TRBV24-1	TRBJ2-7	TRBD1	-
TGCGCCAGCAGCCCGCAGGGGGCAGATACGCAGTATTTT	CASSPQGADTQYF	TRBV5-1	TRBJ2-3	TRBD1	-